The T cell receptor beta chain described here comes from a study of OX40 agonist ivuxolimab in advanced cancers. The overall study: Subjects had a mean age of around 60 years, with a range of roughly 20 to 79; around 83% were male.

Here immunoSEQ multiplex PCR was the method, and the copy in TCRdb shows in-frame clones only, minus some. The repertoire has under 20,000 clones, roughly 72% of them found once; the top ten carry approximately 24%. Autoimmune disease history or systemic immunosuppression led to patient exclusion. General study findings and limits: Normalized T-cell clonal expansion was also low in a subset of nonresponders. The study found that CD8+ T cells averaged more expanded clones than CD4+.

CDR3 size: 12 residues. Trimming cost V 5 bases and J 3 bases, with 8 bases left between them. Germline CDR1 and CDR2: SEHNR and FQNEAQ (reference sequence). In this sample, this clone turned up a few times. The antigen is not known. The material sequenced was CD4+ or CD8+ T cells sorted from blood, taken in a trial of the OX40 agonist ivuxolimab. This chain uses TRBV7-9 with TRBJ2-7, with D uncertain. This receptor was identified in an adult with an advanced solid tumor such as melanoma, head and neck, liver or kidney cancer. The CDR3: CASSADGYEQYF. For the CDR3, the DNA is TGTGCCAGCAGCGCGGACGGCTACGAGCAGTACTTC.